This T cell receptor (beta chain) was recovered during a study of response to subunit inactivated influenza vaccine. In TCRdb, the RT-PCR reads were re-called with MiXCR into one record per CDR3 protein. Of hundreds of thousands of distinct CDR3 sequences in the sample, about 14% are singletons; the top ten hold around 7.6%. This clonotype was picked up a small number of times. The germline V gene encodes CDR1 LGHDT and CDR2 YNNKEL (reference sequence). V was trimmed by 11 bases and J by 2 bases, leaving 16 bases between them. This CDR3 has 13 residues. This clonotype was sampled from a man in his fifties who received an inactivated influenza vaccine. The V and J genes are TRBV3-1 and TRBJ2-7, with D possibly being TRBD1 (6 bases). The sequencing here drew on PBMCs from blood, taken less than 15 days before vaccination. Here the CDR3 DNA reads TGTGCCTGTAGCCAGGGGATCCCCTACGAGCAGTACTTC. It yields the protein CACSQGIPYEQYF.